The rows below give T cell receptor beta chains drawn from one sample of a study of T-cell memory formation after mild COVID-19. TCRdb re-called the 5' RACE reads through MiXCR, storing one row per CDR3 protein. The sample contains about 420,000 distinct CDR3 sequences, more than 20% of which appear only once. The sequencing input was PBMCs or a T cell subset sorted from them (not recorded which). These receptors all stem from an adult woman who had mild COVID-19 (a few samples of this study predate the infection). Cell type and time point are not known. Each CDR3 is given without its conserved first and last residue. The D gene is left open where the match is weak.

v_gene: TRBV27
len: 11
j_gene: TRBJ2-5
d_gene: .
CDR3aa: ASSSGPPGTQY

v_gene: TRBV4-1
len: 11
j_gene: TRBJ2-3
d_gene: .
CDR3aa: ASSVPISDTQY

v_gene: TRBV7-2
len: 13
j_gene: TRBJ2-7
d_gene: .
CDR3aa: ASSLGGAGPYEQY

v_gene: TRBV3-1
len: 13
j_gene: TRBJ1-1
d_gene: .
CDR3aa: ASSQVVRDETEAF

v_gene: TRBV7-9
len: 12
j_gene: TRBJ1-2
d_gene: TRBD1
CDR3aa: ASSLGDRGNGYT

v_gene: TRBV7-9
len: 17
j_gene: TRBJ2-7
d_gene: TRBD1
CDR3aa: ASSSPTGVLQGRLYEQY

v_gene: TRBV15
len: 12
j_gene: TRBJ1-1
d_gene: .
CDR3aa: ATSMGARRAEAF

v_gene: TRBV6-5
len: 15
j_gene: TRBJ2-3
d_gene: .
CDR3aa: ASRPQLASIGTDTQY

v_gene: TRBV9
len: 13
j_gene: TRBJ2-1
d_gene: TRBD2
CDR3aa: ASSVGGRAPHEQF

v_gene: TRBV5-1
len: 13
j_gene: TRBJ2-1
d_gene: TRBD2
CDR3aa: ASSSPRLAGGEQF

v_gene: TRBV7-9
len: 9
j_gene: TRBJ1-2
d_gene: .
CDR3aa: ASSYRDGYT

v_gene: TRBV5-5
len: 15
j_gene: TRBJ2-1
d_gene: TRBD2
CDR3aa: ASSLEVAGAPVNEQF

v_gene: TRBV7-9
len: 13
j_gene: TRBJ2-3
d_gene: .
CDR3aa: ASALTSETTDTQY

v_gene: TRBV12-3/TRBV12-4
len: 10
j_gene: TRBJ1-1
d_gene: .
CDR3aa: ASSGLGQEAF

v_gene: TRBV2
len: 11
j_gene: TRBJ1-1
d_gene: .
CDR3aa: ASNADRSGWAF

v_gene: TRBV18
len: 14
j_gene: TRBJ2-1
d_gene: .
CDR3aa: ASSSPSRGIGNEQF

v_gene: TRBV4-1
len: 18
j_gene: TRBJ2-4
d_gene: TRBD1
CDR3aa: ASSQVSGQGLGLAKNIQY

v_gene: TRBV12-3/TRBV12-4
len: 12
j_gene: TRBJ2-3
d_gene: .
CDR3aa: ASSGTGFTDTQY

v_gene: TRBV7-3
len: 11
j_gene: TRBJ1-1
d_gene: .
CDR3aa: ASSLRRETEAF

v_gene: TRBV12-3/TRBV12-4
len: 14
j_gene: TRBJ1-6
d_gene: TRBD1
CDR3aa: ASSAGSGTGNSPLH

v_gene: TRBV24-1
len: 13
j_gene: TRBJ2-1
d_gene: .
CDR3aa: ATSDSNGGLDEQF

v_gene: TRBV7-6
len: 10
j_gene: TRBJ2-5
d_gene: .
CDR3aa: ASGQSQETQY

v_gene: TRBV24-1
len: 11
j_gene: TRBJ1-1
d_gene: .
CDR3aa: ATRSGLDTEAF

v_gene: TRBV6-5
len: 11
j_gene: TRBJ1-1
d_gene: .
CDR3aa: ASSYARRTEAF

v_gene: TRBV7-9
len: 14
j_gene: TRBJ1-1
d_gene: .
CDR3aa: ASSRRGPSMNTEAF

v_gene: TRBV7-3
len: 12
j_gene: TRBJ1-1
d_gene: TRBD1
CDR3aa: ASSPGTGRTEAF

v_gene: TRBV20-1
len: 14
j_gene: TRBJ1-2
d_gene: .
CDR3aa: SASLGPSSEGYGYT

v_gene: TRBV3-1
len: 13
j_gene: TRBJ2-5
d_gene: TRBD2
CDR3aa: ASSQERGGQETQY

v_gene: TRBV25-1
len: 11
j_gene: TRBJ2-5
d_gene: .
CDR3aa: ASSEGRGETQY

v_gene: TRBV5-1
len: 13
j_gene: TRBJ2-7
d_gene: .
CDR3aa: ASSMEGTSSYEQY

v_gene: TRBV6-2/TRBV6-3
len: 14
j_gene: TRBJ1-2
d_gene: .
CDR3aa: ASSRLPSGPNYGYT

v_gene: TRBV20-1
len: 13
j_gene: TRBJ2-7
d_gene: .
CDR3aa: SAKGGRGLGYEQY

v_gene: TRBV12-3/TRBV12-4
len: 13
j_gene: TRBJ1-1
d_gene: .
CDR3aa: ASTPRTWGQTEAF

v_gene: TRBV12-3/TRBV12-4
len: 14
j_gene: TRBJ2-1
d_gene: TRBD2
CDR3aa: ASSLLGTSGDNEQF

v_gene: TRBV15
len: 13
j_gene: TRBJ2-1
d_gene: TRBD2
CDR3aa: ATSRDWTSGGEQF

v_gene: TRBV24-1
len: 14
j_gene: TRBJ2-1
d_gene: TRBD2
CDR3aa: ATSDGLAGGRNEQF

v_gene: TRBV7-9
len: 14
j_gene: TRBJ2-5
d_gene: TRBD1
CDR3aa: ASSYGLTGGKETQY

v_gene: TRBV12-3/TRBV12-4
len: 12
j_gene: TRBJ2-1
d_gene: TRBD2
CDR3aa: VSVSLAGGNEQF

v_gene: TRBV5-1
len: 14
j_gene: TRBJ1-4
d_gene: .
CDR3aa: ASSLAGFPEDEKLF

v_gene: TRBV7-8
len: 13
j_gene: TRBJ1-1
d_gene: TRBD1
CDR3aa: ASSAKRTGYTEAF

v_gene: TRBV6-2/TRBV6-3
len: 16
j_gene: TRBJ2-1
d_gene: TRBD2
CDR3aa: ASRGGLAGVPLYNEQF

v_gene: TRBV6-5
len: 12
j_gene: TRBJ2-3
d_gene: .
CDR3aa: ASSNNRATDTQY

v_gene: TRBV20-1
len: 14
j_gene: TRBJ2-1
d_gene: TRBD2
CDR3aa: SAVRLAGPGGDEQF

v_gene: TRBV3-1
len: 13
j_gene: TRBJ2-7
d_gene: TRBD1
CDR3aa: ASSPTGRTGYEQY

v_gene: TRBV15
len: 16
j_gene: TRBJ2-2
d_gene: .
CDR3aa: ATSRDRDLGRGTGELF

v_gene: TRBV7-6
len: 14
j_gene: TRBJ2-6
d_gene: TRBD1
CDR3aa: ASSSPGTGGAYVLT

v_gene: TRBV7-8
len: 11
j_gene: TRBJ2-5
d_gene: TRBD2
CDR3aa: ASSLSTGGPGE

v_gene: TRBV2
len: 12
j_gene: TRBJ1-6
d_gene: .
CDR3aa: ASKGSSYNSPLH

v_gene: TRBV2
len: 8
j_gene: TRBJ1-1
d_gene: .
CDR3aa: ASRDSEAF

v_gene: TRBV7-9
len: 14
j_gene: TRBJ2-5
d_gene: TRBD2
CDR3aa: ASSLGGTSSQETQY

v_gene: TRBV12-3/TRBV12-4
len: 12
j_gene: TRBJ1-3
d_gene: .
CDR3aa: ASSSRTAGNTIY

v_gene: TRBV5-5
len: 12
j_gene: TRBJ1-6
d_gene: TRBD1
CDR3aa: ASSSTGGESPLH

v_gene: TRBV4-2
len: 15
j_gene: TRBJ2-3
d_gene: TRBD2
CDR3aa: ASSQRGSGSSTDTQY

v_gene: TRBV15
len: 15
j_gene: TRBJ2-2
d_gene: .
CDR3aa: ATSRSQGLLNTGELF

v_gene: TRBV7-9
len: 10
j_gene: TRBJ2-7
d_gene: .
CDR3aa: ASSIQQGKQY